This T cell receptor beta chain was sequenced for a study of cytomegalovirus exposure and HLA in healthy donors. Deletions cut 4 bases from V and 6 bases from J, with 17 bases between. This CDR3 contains 15 residues. Germline values: CDR1 SGHRS, CDR2 YFSETQ. Study conclusions and caveats: Upon later analysis, HLA-associated TCR beta chains proved more clonally expanded than other, equally common chains. Immune exposure data for these donors was limited to CMV serostatus. Using a false discovery rate of 0.05, a later analysis showed that 15,000 to 20,000 TCR beta sequences were associated with HLA alleles.

PCR employed 60 Vbeta and 13 Jbeta primers. Produced via immunoSEQ multiplex PCR; TCRdb's table is partial and in-frame only. The sample has fewer than 180,000 clones; about 60% are singletons. This clone has just a few counts. Antigen specificity is unknown. Healthy bone marrow donors supplied every sample. The chain couples TRBV5-1 to TRBJ2-1; possibly TRBD1 for D (5 bases). The sequence came from a woman aged 55 to 70 in good health and CMV-seropositive. Sequences were obtained from PBMCs. The DNA for the CDR3 is TGCGCCAGCAGCCAGGACACGTTCTTCCCCAATGAGCAGTTCTTC. Its translation: CASSQDTFFPNEQFF.